Below are 9 T cell receptor beta chains sequenced from a single sample in a study of shared clonotypes between healthy human individuals. The data were produced by immunoSEQ multiplex PCR, yet TCRdb's version contains in-frame clones alone and is incomplete. Here the sample spans about 2.4 million clones, approximately 93% being singletons. Source material: naive CD4+ T cells from PBMCs. Documented subset: CD45RA+ positively selected. These receptors came from a man in his late teens or twenties in good health. Some clones in this sample may be carry-over from other donors' samples.

This sequence joins TRBV28 and TRBJ2-7; 8 bases align to TRBD2. The CDR3 covers 13 residues. Germline V gene data show CDR1 as MDHEN and CDR2 as SYDVKM. After removal of 2 bases from V and 7 bases from J, the junction contained 4 bases not matched to a gene. The CDR3 DNA follows: TGTGCCAGCAGTTTAAGCGGGAGTGGGGAGCAGTACTTC. Its protein is CASSLSGSGEQYF.

The chain has TRBV4-1 and TRBJ2-1; D gene uncertain. The V gene's germline CDR1 is MGHRA and CDR2 YSYEKL. The CDR3 contains 16 residues. The germline V and J ends were trimmed by 2 bases and 2 bases, with 13 bases remaining between them. The CDR3 sequence: CASSQFGRMTYNEQFF. The DNA for the CDR3 is TGCGCCAGCAGCCAATTCGGACGGATGACCTACAATGAGCAGTTCTTC.

This rearrangement joins TRBV5-4 to TRBJ2-5; weak D call: TRBD2 (5 bases). V was pared by 4 bases and J by 5 bases, with 18 bases between. The germline V gene has CDR1 SGHNT and CDR2 YYREEE (reference sequence). There are 15 residues in the CDR3. CDR3 DNA: TGTGCCAGCAGCCCGGCCCGCGGGCCGGGGGAGACCCAGTACTTC. It translates to CASSPARGPGETQYF.

The rearrangement uses TRBV18 and TRBJ2-5; 11 nucleotides line up with TRBD2. The CDR3 spans 18 residues. With 0 bases clipped from V and 4 bases from J, the junction kept 10 bases outside the gene matches. The germline CDR1 and CDR2 sequences are KGHSH and LQKENI. The chain's CDR3 is CASSPPVGSGRAGETQYF. CDR3 nucleotides: TGTGCCAGCTCACCACCGGTCGGTAGCGGGAGGGCCGGAGAGACCCAGTACTTC. The complete variable domain, with remaining parts taken from reference TRBV18 and TRBJ2-5, reads NAGVMQNPRHLVRRRGQEARLRCSPMKGHSHVYWYRQLPEEGLKFMVYLQKENIIDESGMPKERFSAEFPKEGPSILRIQQVVRGDSAAYFCASSPPVGSGRAGETQYFGPGTRLLVL.

This chain uses TRBV7-2 with TRBJ2-6, with D possibly TRBD1 on 5 matching bases. This CDR3 has 16 residues. CDR1 SGHTA and CDR2 FQGNSA come from the germline V gene. The V end lost 3 bases, the J end lost 0 bases, and 9 bases lay between the germline ends. This CDR3 reads CASSLGPRSGANVLTF. The CDR3 DNA is TGTGCCAGCAGCTTGGGGCCGCGCTCTGGGGCCAACGTCCTGACTTTC.

The rearrangement joins TRBV19 to TRBJ1-4; D possibly corresponds to TRBD1 (6 bases). Germline CDR1 is LNHDA and CDR2 is SQIVND (reference sequence). The CDR3 extends over 14 amino acids. V lost 3 bases and J 7 bases, leaving 12 bases between the germline ends. The CDR3 region is CASSIQGRGEKLFF. The CDR3 DNA reads TGTGCCAGTAGTATCCAGGGGAGAGGTGAAAAACTGTTTTTT.

As concerns this clone: The sample has other DNA sequences that encode this CDR3 too. J is TRBJ2-5 and V is TRBV29-1; a weak D match, TRBD1 (5 bases). The germline CDR1 and CDR2 sequences are SQVTM and ANQGSEA. V shed 3 bases and J shed 1 base, with 9 bases lying between them. The CDR3 has 13 residues. The chain's CDR3 is CSVDSGPQETQYF. The CDR3 DNA reads as TGCAGCGTTGACTCAGGGCCCCAAGAGACCCAGTACTTC.

The chain has TRBV28 and TRBJ2-7, with D possibly TRBD2 on 5 matching bases. CDR3 length: 15 amino acids. Germline CDR1 and CDR2: MDHEN and SYDVKM. Trimming left V 3 bases short and J 3 bases short, with 15 bases between. CDR3 protein: CASSFLVGANYEQYF. The CDR3 DNA reads TGTGCCAGCAGTTTCCTTGTGGGAGCGAACTACGAGCAGTACTTC.

The genes are TRBV28 and TRBJ2-7; 10 positions agree with TRBD1. Germline V gene data show CDR1 as MDHEN and CDR2 as SYDVKM. With V trimmed by 6 bases and J by 0 bases, 8 bases remained unmatched. This CDR3 has 16 amino acids. CDR3 sequence: CASSYDRGLLSYEQYF. The CDR3 coding sequence is TGTGCCAGCAGCTATGACAGGGGGCTCCTCTCCTACGAGCAGTACTTC. The whole variable domain, remainder taken from reference TRBV28 and TRBJ2-7, is DVKVTQSSRYLVKRTGEKVFLECVQDMDHENMFWYRQDPGLGLRLIYFSYDVKMKEKGDIPEGYSVSREKKERFSLILESASTNQTSMYLCASSYDRGLLSYEQYFGPGTRLTVT.